Detailed here is one TCR beta chain. Original data processing: Counts of nucleated cells, estimated from reference gene primer amplification, were obtained. Profiled with immunoSEQ multiplex PCR; TCRdb holds only in-frame clones, not every one. V and J calls and clone size are given by that table; D and trimming were obtained from the DNA. The sample lists roughly 130,000 clones; over 80% were seen once. This entry is derived from a study of blood T cell repertoires in COVID-19. Study-level information: Donors in the United States, Italy and Spain gave samples during acute or convalescent COVID-19. Sources were T cells, B-cell-depleted T cells, or PBMCs; the material itself was cDNA or gDNA.

The sequencing input was peripheral blood. The source is a man between 60 and 75 years old with active or convalescent COVID-19.

The CDR3 nucleotides read TGTGCCAGCAGTGTAGGGGCGGGAGGAACGTACGAGCAGTACTTC. It specifies CASSVGAGGTYEQYF. The chain recombines TRBV7-3 with TRBJ2-7; 8 bases align to TRBD2. J gave up 4 bases and V 6 bases, and 11 bases lay outside the gene matches. Germline lookup yields CDR1 SGHTA and CDR2 FQGTGA. This CDR3 has 15 residues.